These 7 T cell receptor beta chains came from one sample sequenced in a study of T cell responses to AZD1222 COVID-19 vaccine. Some clones are missing from TCRdb's copy, which holds only in-frame ones; the method was immunoSEQ multiplex PCR. The table includes tens of thousands of clones, 85% to 90% detected once. This specimen was peripheral blood, taken on day 0 of AZD1222 vaccination. All receptors come from an adult in good health.

The chain employs TRBV5-6 and TRBJ2-7; no definite D call. The CDR3 length is 11 residues. Trimming took off 3 bases at V and 8 bases at J, with 9 bases between the two ends. The germline gives CDR1 SGHDT, CDR2 YYEEEE. This CDR3 reads CASSSLYQQYF. CDR3 coding DNA: TGTGCCAGCAGCTCCCTCTATCAGCAGTACTTC.

This chain links TRBV14 with TRBJ2-7, with unresolved D. This CDR3 region has 16 residues. Trimming removed 4 bases at V and 0 bases at J, with 16 bases between. From germline, CDR1 is SGHDN and CDR2 FVKESK. The CDR3, as DNA: TGTGCCAGCAGCCTCCCCTTCGAAGGCCGCTCCTACGAGCAGTACTTC. Protein sequence: CASSLPFEGRSYEQYF.

This sequence joins TRBV28 and TRBJ2-2; 16 bases match TRBD2. The V gene's germline CDR1 is MDHEN and CDR2 SYDVKM. This CDR3 spans 20 amino acids. V lost 4 bases and J lost 9; bases outside the gene matches: 17. As DNA, the CDR3 is TGTGCCAGCAGTTCCGACAGGACGGGACTAGCGGGAGGGATTGCCAGGGAGCTGTTTTTT. Amino acids: CASSSDRTGLAGGIARELFF.

The J gene is TRBJ2-2, the V gene TRBV19; TRBD2 is a possible D gene (5 bases). V was cut by 0 bases and J by 0 bases, with 14 bases left in between. The CDR3 sequence is 18 residues long. Per the germline V gene, CDR1 is LNHDA and CDR2 is SQIVND (reference sequence). The CDR3 DNA sequence: TGTGCCAGTAGTATAGATTCTACTAGGACGACGAACACCGGGGAGCTGTTTTTT. Translation gives CASSIDSTRTTNTGELFF.

This clone appeared a single time. The chain joins TRBV6-6 to TRBJ2-2, with unresolved D. This CDR3 spans 15 amino acids. The V gene lost 5 bases and the J gene lost 0 bases, with 10 bases spanning the gap. Germline assignment: CDR1 MNHNY and CDR2 SVGAGI (reference sequence). CDR3 region: CASSPRGSNTGELFF. Written as DNA, the CDR3 is TGTGCCAGCAGTCCCCGTGGCTCGAACACCGGGGAGCTGTTTTTT.

The chain uses TRBV29-1 and TRBJ1-2, with D maybe TRBD1 (5 bases). Germline CDR1 is SQVTM and CDR2 is ANQGSEA. V gave up 4 bases and J gave up 5 bases, with 20 bases separating them. This CDR3 spans 15 amino acids. Here the CDR3 reads CSVGGGTPLRYGYTF. The CDR3 region has the DNA TGCAGCGTTGGGGGAGGGACCCCGCTTAGGTATGGCTACACCTTC.

The count of this clone is one. The J gene is TRBJ2-5, the V gene TRBV28, with 9 bases that match TRBD2. The ends lost 8 bases at V and 4 bases at J; junction bases unmatched: 14. The CDR3 totals 16 residues. CDR1 is MDHEN and CDR2 is SYDVKM in the germline V gene. CDR3 residues: CASGTSSGAMGETQYF. In DNA form, the CDR3 reads TGTGCCAGCGGAACCTCTAGCGGGGCGATGGGAGAGACCCAGTACTTC.